This is a list of T cell receptor beta chains from one sample in a study of blood T cell repertoires in COVID-19. The protocol was immunoSEQ multiplex PCR, while the TCRdb copy is restricted to in-frame clones and leaves out a portion. The sample lists roughly 420,000 clones; over 75% were seen once. The sequencing input was PBMCs or T cells enriched from blood (not recorded which). Source of these receptors: a woman aged 30 to 39 with acute COVID-19. CDR3s include the opening cysteine and the closing phenylalanine or tryptophan. Each record gives: J gene, clone size, V gene, D gene, CDR3 protein, CDR3 DNA. A D gene is named only where the DNA matches it firmly. Not all rows give a size; the values are once, few, many and, for expanded clones, a class.

J gene: TRBJ2-3; clone size: -; V gene: TRBV7-2; D gene: TRBD2; CDR3 protein: CASSTGLAGHTDTQYF; CDR3 DNA: TGTGCCAGCAGCACCGGACTAGCGGGGCATACAGATACGCAGTATTTT
J gene: TRBJ1-1; clone size: -; V gene: TRBV25-1; D gene: -; CDR3 protein: CASSPTTGKTEAFF; CDR3 DNA: TGTGCCAGCAGTCCGACCACAGGGAAAACTGAAGCTTTCTTT
J gene: TRBJ2-3; clone size: -; V gene: TRBV24-1; D gene: TRBD2; CDR3 protein: CATGAGPPDTQYF; CDR3 DNA: TGTGCCACCGGAGCGGGGCCTCCAGATACGCAGTATTTT
J gene: TRBJ2-1; clone size: -; V gene: TRBV24-1; D gene: -; CDR3 protein: CATSDGWGGIYEQFF; CDR3 DNA: TGTGCCACCAGTGACGGGTGGGGGGGCATATATGAGCAGTTCTTC
J gene: TRBJ1-2; clone size: -; V gene: TRBV28; D gene: -; CDR3 protein: CASSLRTVSGMSYGYTF; CDR3 DNA: TGTGCCAGCAGTTTAAGGACAGTCTCCGGGATGAGTTATGGCTACACCTTC
J gene: TRBJ2-1; clone size: -; V gene: TRBV5-1; D gene: TRBD1; CDR3 protein: CASSLSGGREQFF; CDR3 DNA: TGCGCCAGCAGCTTGTCAGGGGGCAGGGAGCAGTTCTTC
J gene: TRBJ1-2; clone size: -; V gene: TRBV29-1; D gene: -; CDR3 protein: CSATGAPNYGYTF; CDR3 DNA: TGCAGCGCGACAGGAGCTCCCAACTATGGCTACACCTTC
J gene: TRBJ1-1; clone size: -; V gene: TRBV6-5; D gene: TRBD1; CDR3 protein: CASSYSLQGETEAFF; CDR3 DNA: TGTGCCAGCAGTTACTCGCTCCAGGGGGAGACTGAAGCTTTCTTT
J gene: TRBJ2-5; clone size: -; V gene: TRBV6-5; D gene: -; CDR3 protein: CASSYSGAEQETQYF; CDR3 DNA: TGTGCCAGCAGTTACTCAGGGGCAGAGCAAGAGACCCAGTACTTC
J gene: TRBJ2-2; clone size: -; V gene: TRBV5-1; D gene: TRBD2; CDR3 protein: CASSLPAGVNTGELFF; CDR3 DNA: TGCGCCAGCAGCTTGCCAGCGGGGGTAAACACCGGGGAGCTGTTTTTT
J gene: TRBJ2-7; clone size: once; V gene: TRBV5-1; D gene: TRBD1; CDR3 protein: CASSFTGQGQYEQYF; CDR3 DNA: TGCGCCAGCAGCTTTACCGGACAGGGTCAGTACGAGCAGTACTTC
J gene: TRBJ2-7; clone size: -; V gene: TRBV6-5; D gene: -; CDR3 protein: CASRKDREYEQYF; CDR3 DNA: TGTGCCAGCAGGAAGGACAGAGAATACGAGCAGTACTTC
J gene: TRBJ2-7; clone size: once; V gene: TRBV5-1; D gene: TRBD1; CDR3 protein: CASSSPIQGQGAVYEQYF; CDR3 DNA: TGCGCCAGCAGCTCGCCAATCCAGGGACAGGGGGCTGTCTACGAGCAGTACTTC
J gene: TRBJ1-1; clone size: -; V gene: TRBV19; D gene: -; CDR3 protein: CASSMAREAFF; CDR3 DNA: TGTGCCAGTAGTATGGCCAGGGAAGCTTTCTTT
J gene: TRBJ1-1; clone size: -; V gene: TRBV7-3; D gene: TRBD1; CDR3 protein: CASSPGGSGEAFF; CDR3 DNA: TGTGCCAGCAGCCCAGGGGGATCAGGTGAAGCTTTCTTT
J gene: TRBJ1-3; clone size: -; V gene: TRBV19; D gene: -; CDR3 protein: CASSIDYRRSGNTIYF; CDR3 DNA: TGTGCTAGTAGTATAGATTACCGGAGAAGCGGAAACACCATATATTTT
J gene: TRBJ2-2; clone size: -; V gene: TRBV29-1; D gene: -; CDR3 protein: CSGGAGYTGELFF; CDR3 DNA: TGCAGCGGGGGCGCGGGTTACACCGGGGAGCTGTTTTTT
J gene: TRBJ1-1; clone size: -; V gene: TRBV9; D gene: -; CDR3 protein: CASSAPAGGAVGEAFF; CDR3 DNA: TGTGCCAGCAGCGCCCCCGCGGGAGGAGCGGTCGGTGAAGCTTTCTTT
J gene: TRBJ2-7; clone size: -; V gene: TRBV18; D gene: -; CDR3 protein: CASSPTQGGEQYF; CDR3 DNA: TGTGCCAGCTCACCGACTCAGGGTGGAGAGCAGTACTTC
J gene: TRBJ2-7; clone size: -; V gene: TRBV5-1; D gene: -; CDR3 protein: CASSLGPGEQYF; CDR3 DNA: TGCGCCAGCAGCTTAGGGCCGGGGGAGCAGTACTTC
J gene: TRBJ1-3; clone size: -; V gene: TRBV2; D gene: -; CDR3 protein: CAIQGWSGNTIYF; CDR3 DNA: TGTGCCATACAGGGTTGGTCTGGAAACACCATATATTTT
J gene: TRBJ1-2; clone size: few; V gene: TRBV4-2; D gene: TRBD1; CDR3 protein: CASSQEVTGVPYGYTF; CDR3 DNA: TGTGCCAGCAGCCAGGAAGTTACAGGGGTACCCTATGGCTACACCTTC
J gene: TRBJ2-1; clone size: -; V gene: TRBV27; D gene: TRBD2; CDR3 protein: CASSLASGEYNEQFF; CDR3 DNA: TGTGCCAGCAGTTTGGCTAGCGGGGAATACAATGAGCAGTTCTTC
J gene: TRBJ1-2; clone size: once; V gene: TRBV2; D gene: -; CDR3 protein: CASRRQENNYGYTF; CDR3 DNA: TGTGCCAGCAGAAGACAGGAAAATAACTATGGCTACACCTTC
J gene: TRBJ2-1; clone size: -; V gene: TRBV14; D gene: TRBD2; CDR3 protein: CASSHQNSGGLYNEQFF; CDR3 DNA: TGTGCCAGCAGCCACCAAAACTCGGGGGGACTTTACAATGAGCAGTTCTTC
J gene: TRBJ2-7; clone size: -; V gene: TRBV27; D gene: TRBD2; CDR3 protein: CASSSTGGTSRSYEQYF; CDR3 DNA: TGTGCCAGCAGTTCTACCGGGGGGACTAGCCGCTCCTACGAGCAGTACTTC
J gene: TRBJ1-6; clone size: -; V gene: TRBV2; D gene: -; CDR3 protein: CASGDARSSYNSPLHF; CDR3 DNA: TGTGCCAGCGGTGACGCCCGGAGCTCCTATAATTCACCCCTCCACTTT
J gene: TRBJ2-7; clone size: -; V gene: TRBV27; D gene: TRBD1; CDR3 protein: CASRHRDRGVYEQYF; CDR3 DNA: TGTGCCAGCAGACATCGGGACAGGGGGGTGTACGAGCAGTACTTC
J gene: TRBJ1-2; clone size: many; V gene: TRBV30; D gene: TRBD1; CDR3 protein: CAWSVGRGQRTGYTF; CDR3 DNA: TGTGCCTGGAGTGTAGGTCGGGGACAGCGTACTGGCTACACCTTC
J gene: TRBJ1-6; clone size: -; V gene: TRBV3-1/TRBV3-2; D gene: TRBD1; CDR3 protein: CASSHLWTGGLAALHF; CDR3 DNA: TGTGCCAGCAGCCATCTCTGGACAGGGGGTCTTGCGGCCCTCCACTTT
J gene: TRBJ2-3; clone size: -; V gene: TRBV21-1; D gene: -; CDR3 protein: CASSYRLGSGGAYTQYF; CDR3 DNA: TGTGCCAGCAGCTACCGACTGGGTAGCGGGGGGGCGTATACGCAGTATTTT
J gene: TRBJ2-1; clone size: -; V gene: TRBV7-9; D gene: TRBD1; CDR3 protein: CASSFSLGQGPNEQFF; CDR3 DNA: TGTGCCAGCAGCTTTTCTTTGGGACAGGGGCCCAATGAGCAGTTCTTC
J gene: TRBJ1-2; clone size: few; V gene: TRBV3-1/TRBV3-2; D gene: TRBD1; CDR3 protein: CASSPRGRADGYTF; CDR3 DNA: TGTGCCAGCAGCCCCAGGGGGCGCGCGGATGGCTACACCTTC
J gene: TRBJ1-2; clone size: -; V gene: TRBV4-1; D gene: TRBD1; CDR3 protein: CASSQPGQAVYGYTF; CDR3 DNA: TGCGCCAGCAGCCAGCCTGGACAGGCGGTCTATGGCTACACCTTC
J gene: TRBJ2-3; clone size: -; V gene: TRBV5-1; D gene: TRBD1; CDR3 protein: CASSLGTGRTDTQYF; CDR3 DNA: TGCGCCAGCAGCTTAGGGACAGGTCGCACAGATACGCAGTATTTT
J gene: TRBJ1-4; clone size: -; V gene: TRBV9; D gene: -; CDR3 protein: CASSVGPGGSEKLFF; CDR3 DNA: TGTGCCAGCAGCGTAGGGCCCGGAGGGAGTGAAAAACTGTTTTTT